The rows below give T cell receptor beta chains drawn from one sample of a study of cytomegalovirus exposure and HLA in healthy donors. Clones were sequenced by immunoSEQ multiplex PCR, and TCRdb holds only the in-frame ones, with some missing. The sample has some 120,000 clones, around 73% seen once. The sequenced material came from PBMCs. Receptors were obtained from a man aged 50-60 years in good health and CMV-seronegative. Each CDR3 is given with its conserved first and last residue. A D gene is named only where the DNA matches it firmly.

j_gene,d_gene,v_gene,CDR3aa
TRBJ2-1,NA,TRBV9,CASNKLPGPYNEQFF
TRBJ2-3,TRBD2,TRBV27,CASAKPGLAGVNTQYF
TRBJ1-2,TRBD1,TRBV4-1,CASSPDGTVSNYGYTF
TRBJ1-2,NA,TRBV19,CASSITPGYHGYTF
TRBJ1-4,NA,TRBV30,CAWSVGLEEKLFF
TRBJ1-5,NA,TRBV19,CASSTTGPLQPQHF
TRBJ2-1,TRBD2,TRBV4-1,CASSQVAGARYNEQFF
TRBJ2-3,TRBD1,TRBV18,CASSPSSGGPGRDTQYF
TRBJ2-5,NA,TRBV28,CASRSRPGAPPADGPYQETQYF
TRBJ2-3,TRBD2,TRBV6-5,CASAEYGGSSYTQYF
TRBJ2-7,NA,TRBV10-3,CATRVESSYEQYF
TRBJ2-1,NA,TRBV4-1,CASSQDQVLYNEQFF
TRBJ1-2,NA,TRBV29-1,CSDRPFERGYGYTF
TRBJ2-5,TRBD2,TRBV7-2,CASSLLGAGGKETQYF
TRBJ2-1,NA,TRBV5-1,CASSLGGGTYNEQFF
TRBJ1-2,TRBD1,TRBV15,CATSRAGTGTGYTF
TRBJ2-7,NA,TRBV14,CASSQPAEEVCEQYF
TRBJ2-1,TRBD1,TRBV7-2,CASSLEGQKNNEQFF
TRBJ1-1,NA,TRBV5-1,CASSSGLAGLTEAFF
TRBJ1-4,TRBD1,TRBV6-5,CASSRQTGFHEKLFF
TRBJ2-1,TRBD2,TRBV4-3,CASSQDGTSGYNEQFF
TRBJ1-5,NA,TRBV15,CATSRDAGWQDNQPQHF
TRBJ1-3,NA,TRBV20-1,CSALSGNTIYF
TRBJ1-1,TRBD1,TRBV18,CASSGTGETEAFF
TRBJ2-7,TRBD1,TRBV25-1,CASSADRVSGEQYF
TRBJ2-6,NA,TRBV28,CASSLSRAGANVLTF
TRBJ2-1,TRBD2,TRBV25-1,CASNMAGAPYNEQFF
TRBJ2-1,NA,TRBV2,CASSAQTDEQFF
TRBJ1-2,NA,TRBV5-1,CASSLQTENYGYTF
TRBJ2-7,NA,TRBV6-6,CASSPQGYEQYF
TRBJ2-5,TRBD1,TRBV5-4,CASSSGQGAWETQYF
TRBJ1-2,TRBD1,TRBV2,CASNLMAGQGVNGYTF
TRBJ1-5,NA,TRBV10-2,CASSLTGNQPQHF